Sequencing of this T cell receptor beta chain was carried out in a study of T cell clonotyping in hematopoietic cell transplantation. The study's findings and limits: After transplant, recipient diversity fell while pathologically expanded clonotypes grew through day 180. No sorting was done, leaving CD4 and CD8 contributions mixed.

The table came from immunoSEQ multiplex PCR; TCRdb's copy has only in-frame clones and leaves some out. This table has 37,000 or so clones, about 87% appearing once. As to this clone: Its target is unknown.

The germline V gene has CDR1 SGHRS and CDR2 YFSETQ. CDR3 length: 16 amino acids. The V end lost 4 bases, the J end lost 4 bases, and 18 bases lay between the germline ends. The sequence came from a woman between 40 and 55 years old in good health. Some clones in this sample may be carry-over from other donors' samples. Specimen: peripheral blood mononuclear cells. V usage is TRBV5-1 and J usage is TRBJ2-1; a weak D match, TRBD2 (6 bases). The CDR3 sequence: CASSTGLEGTYNEQFF. CDR3 DNA: TGCGCCAGCAGCACCGGACTGGAGGGGACTTACAATGAGCAGTTCTTC.